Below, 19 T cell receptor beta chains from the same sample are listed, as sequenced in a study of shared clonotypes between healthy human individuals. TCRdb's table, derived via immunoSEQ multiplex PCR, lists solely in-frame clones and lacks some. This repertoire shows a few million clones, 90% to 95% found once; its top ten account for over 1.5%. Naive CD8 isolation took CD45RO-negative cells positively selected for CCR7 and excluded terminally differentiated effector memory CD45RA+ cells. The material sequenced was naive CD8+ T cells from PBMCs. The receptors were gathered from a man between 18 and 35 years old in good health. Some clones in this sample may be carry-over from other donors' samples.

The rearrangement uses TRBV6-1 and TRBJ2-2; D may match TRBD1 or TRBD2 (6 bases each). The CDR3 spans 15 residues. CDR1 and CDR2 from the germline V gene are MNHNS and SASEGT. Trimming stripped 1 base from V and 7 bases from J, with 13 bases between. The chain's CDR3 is CASSEVRGLGGELFF. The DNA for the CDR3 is TGTGCCAGCAGTGAAGTCCGGGGGCTTGGCGGGGAGCTGTTTTTT.

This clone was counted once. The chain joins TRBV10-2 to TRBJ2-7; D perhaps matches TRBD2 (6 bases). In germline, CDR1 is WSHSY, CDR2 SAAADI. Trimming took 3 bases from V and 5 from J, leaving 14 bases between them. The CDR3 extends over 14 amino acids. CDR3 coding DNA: TGCGCCAGCAGTGAAACGGGAGCCTGGAACGAGCAGTACTTC. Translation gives CASSETGAWNEQYF.

CDR3 in amino acids: CATHVDYEQYF. In DNA form, the CDR3 reads TGTGCCACCCATGTTGACTACGAGCAGTACTTC. The genes are TRBV28 and TRBJ2-7; the D is unclear. The CDR3 extends over 11 amino acids. The V end was cut by 10 bases, the J end by 3 bases, with 10 bases between. CDR1 is MDHEN, CDR2 SYDVKM, per germline. Full variable domain (remainder filled in from reference TRBV28 and TRBJ2-7): DVKVTQSSRYLVKRTGEKVFLECVQDMDHENMFWYRQDPGLGLRLIYFSYDVKMKEKGDIPEGYSVSREKKERFSLILESASTNQTSMYLCATHVDYEQYFGPGTRLTVT.

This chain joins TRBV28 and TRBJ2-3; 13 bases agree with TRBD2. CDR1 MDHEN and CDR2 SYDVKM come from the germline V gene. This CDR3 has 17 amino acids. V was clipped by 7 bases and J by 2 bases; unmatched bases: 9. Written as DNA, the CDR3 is TGTGCCAGCACCAAGGGGACTAGCGGGACCTACACAGATACGCAGTATTTT. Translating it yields CASTKGTSGTYTDTQYF.

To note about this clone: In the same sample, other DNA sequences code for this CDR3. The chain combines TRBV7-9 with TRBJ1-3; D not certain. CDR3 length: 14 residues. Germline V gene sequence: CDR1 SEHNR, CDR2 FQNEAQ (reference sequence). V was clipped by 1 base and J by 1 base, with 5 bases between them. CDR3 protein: CASSLGGSGNTIYF. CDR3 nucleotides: TGTGCCAGCAGCTTAGGGGGATCTGGAAACACCATATATTTT.

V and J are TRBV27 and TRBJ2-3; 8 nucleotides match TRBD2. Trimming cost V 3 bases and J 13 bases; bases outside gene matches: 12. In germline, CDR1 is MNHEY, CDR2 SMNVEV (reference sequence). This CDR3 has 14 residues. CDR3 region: CASSLSPGAGGKYF. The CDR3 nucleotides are TGTGCCAGCAGTTTGTCCCCCGGCGCGGGGGGCAAGTATTTT.

CDR3 sequence: CASSLWGGGHNEQFF. The CDR3 coding sequence is TGTGCCAGCAGTTTGTGGGGAGGGGGCCACAATGAGCAGTTCTTC. J is TRBJ2-1 and V is TRBV27, with D perhaps given as TRBD1 or TRBD2 (7 bases each). The V end was cut by 3 bases, the J end by 5 bases, with 14 bases between. The germline CDR1 and CDR2 sequences are MNHEY and SMNVEV (reference sequence). The CDR3 has 15 amino acids.

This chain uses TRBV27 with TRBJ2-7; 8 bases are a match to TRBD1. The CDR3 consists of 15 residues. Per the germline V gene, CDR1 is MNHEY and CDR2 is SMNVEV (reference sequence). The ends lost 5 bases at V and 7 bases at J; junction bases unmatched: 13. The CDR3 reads CASSTRTGPWGEQYF. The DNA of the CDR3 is TGTGCCAGCAGTACCCGGACAGGGCCCTGGGGGGAGCAGTACTTC.

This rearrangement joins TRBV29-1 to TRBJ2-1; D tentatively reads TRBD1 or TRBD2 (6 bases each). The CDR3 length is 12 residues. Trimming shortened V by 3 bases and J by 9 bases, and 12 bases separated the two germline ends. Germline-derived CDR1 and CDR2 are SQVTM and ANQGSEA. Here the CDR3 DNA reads TGCAGCGTTGAGACCGGGGGCGGTGAGCAGTTCTTC. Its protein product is CSVETGGGEQFF.

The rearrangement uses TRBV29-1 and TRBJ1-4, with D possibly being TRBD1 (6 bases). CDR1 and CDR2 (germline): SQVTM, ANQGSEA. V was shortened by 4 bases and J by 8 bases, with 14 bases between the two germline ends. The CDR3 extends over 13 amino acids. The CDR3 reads CSVGGPSAEKLFF. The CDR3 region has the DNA TGCAGCGTTGGGGGGCCCTCCGCCGAAAAACTGTTTTTT.

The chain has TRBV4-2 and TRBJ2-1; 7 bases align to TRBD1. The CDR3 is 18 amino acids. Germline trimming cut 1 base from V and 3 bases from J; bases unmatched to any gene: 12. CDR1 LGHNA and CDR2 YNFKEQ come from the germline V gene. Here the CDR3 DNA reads TGTGCCAGCAGCCAAGCGACAGGGTACGGGTCCAACTACAATGAGCAGTTCTTC. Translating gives CASSQATGYGSNYNEQFF.

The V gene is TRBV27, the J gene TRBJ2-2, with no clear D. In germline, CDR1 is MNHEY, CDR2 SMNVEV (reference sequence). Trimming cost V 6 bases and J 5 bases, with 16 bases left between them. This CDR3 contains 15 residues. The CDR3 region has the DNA TGTGCCAGCAGCCGGACCCGGGTCCGGACCGGGGAGCTGTTTTTT. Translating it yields CASSRTRVRTGELFF.

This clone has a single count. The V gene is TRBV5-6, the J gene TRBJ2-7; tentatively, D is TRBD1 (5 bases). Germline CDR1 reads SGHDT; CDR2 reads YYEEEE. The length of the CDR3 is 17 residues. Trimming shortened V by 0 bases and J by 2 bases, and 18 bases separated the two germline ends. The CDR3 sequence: CASSLAPWGNRAYEQYF. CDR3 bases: TGTGCCAGCAGCTTGGCCCCCTGGGGCAATCGGGCCTACGAGCAGTACTTC.

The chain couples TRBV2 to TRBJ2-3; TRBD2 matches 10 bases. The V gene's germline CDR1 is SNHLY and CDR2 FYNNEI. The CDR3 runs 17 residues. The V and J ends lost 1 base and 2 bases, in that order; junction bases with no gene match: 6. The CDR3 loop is CASSEGVAGGPTDTQYF. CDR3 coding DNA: TGTGCCAGCAGTGAAGGGGTAGCGGGAGGCCCCACAGATACGCAGTATTTT. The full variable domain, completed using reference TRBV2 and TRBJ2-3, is EPEVTQTPSHQVTQMGQEVILRCVPISNHLYFYWYRQILGQKVEFLVSFYNNEISEKSEIFDDQFSVERPDGSNFTLKIRSTKLEDSAMYFCASSEGVAGGPTDTQYFGPGTRLTVL.

The CDR3 DNA reads as TGTGCCACCAGCAGAGATGCTAGCGGGAGTACGCACGAGCAGTACTTC. It specifies CATSRDASGSTHEQYF. The chain links TRBV15 to TRBJ2-7; 10 bases map to TRBD2. This CDR3 is built from 16 residues. V shed 0 bases and J 5 bases; nucleotides not matched to a gene: 7. The V gene's germline CDR1 is LNHNV and CDR2 YYDKDF (reference sequence).

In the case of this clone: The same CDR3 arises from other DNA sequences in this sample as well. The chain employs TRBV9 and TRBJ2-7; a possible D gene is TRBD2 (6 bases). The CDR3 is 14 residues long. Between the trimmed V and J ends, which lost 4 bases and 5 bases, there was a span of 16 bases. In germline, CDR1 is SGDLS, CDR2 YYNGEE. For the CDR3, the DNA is TGTGCCAGCAGCCCCGGGGGTAGCGGCCACGAGCAGTACTTC. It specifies CASSPGGSGHEQYF.

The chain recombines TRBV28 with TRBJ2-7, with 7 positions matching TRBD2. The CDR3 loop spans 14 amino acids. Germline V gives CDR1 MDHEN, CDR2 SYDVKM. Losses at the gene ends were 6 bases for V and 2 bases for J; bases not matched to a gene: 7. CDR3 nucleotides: TGTGCCAGCAGCGAACACGGGGGGACCTACGAGCAGTACTTC. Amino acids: CASSEHGGTYEQYF.

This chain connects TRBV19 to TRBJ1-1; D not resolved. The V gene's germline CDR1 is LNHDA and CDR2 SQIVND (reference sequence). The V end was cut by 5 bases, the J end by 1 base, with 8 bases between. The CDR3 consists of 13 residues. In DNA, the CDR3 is TGTGCCAGTAGTTTCCATTCGAACACTGAAGCTTTCTTT. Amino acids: CASSFHSNTEAFF.

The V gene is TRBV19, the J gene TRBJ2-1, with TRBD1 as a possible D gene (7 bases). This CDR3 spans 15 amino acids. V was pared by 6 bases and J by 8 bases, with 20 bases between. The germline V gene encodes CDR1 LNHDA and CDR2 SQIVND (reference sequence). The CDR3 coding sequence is TGTGCCAGTAGCCCGGCGGGACAGCTTTGGGATGAGCAGTTCTTC. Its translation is CASSPAGQLWDEQFF.